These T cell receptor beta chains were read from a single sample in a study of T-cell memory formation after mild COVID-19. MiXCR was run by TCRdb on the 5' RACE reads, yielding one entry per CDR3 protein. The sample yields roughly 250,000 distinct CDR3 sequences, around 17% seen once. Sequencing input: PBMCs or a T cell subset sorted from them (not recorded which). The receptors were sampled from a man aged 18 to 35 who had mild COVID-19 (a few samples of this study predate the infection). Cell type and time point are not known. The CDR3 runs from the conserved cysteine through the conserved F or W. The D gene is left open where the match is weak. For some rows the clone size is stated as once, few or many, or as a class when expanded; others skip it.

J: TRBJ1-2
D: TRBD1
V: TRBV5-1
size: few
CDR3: CASSSGQGRVGYTF
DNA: TGCGCCAGCAGCTCCGGACAGGGCAGGGTCGGCTACACCTTC

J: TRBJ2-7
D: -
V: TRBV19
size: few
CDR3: CASKESIQGYEQYF
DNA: TGTGCCAGTAAAGAGAGTATACAGGGCTACGAGCAGTACTTC

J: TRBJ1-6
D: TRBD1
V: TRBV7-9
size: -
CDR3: CASSPQGGNSPLHF
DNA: TGTGCCAGCAGCCCACAGGGGGGAAATTCACCCCTCCACTTT

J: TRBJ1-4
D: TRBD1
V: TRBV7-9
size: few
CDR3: CASSLGDRGFEKLFF
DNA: TGTGCCAGCAGCTTAGGGGACAGGGGGTTCGAAAAACTGTTTTTT

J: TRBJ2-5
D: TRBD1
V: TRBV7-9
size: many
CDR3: CASSPRPGGEETQYF
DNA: TGTGCCAGCAGCCCCAGGCCAGGGGGCGAAGAGACCCAGTACTTC

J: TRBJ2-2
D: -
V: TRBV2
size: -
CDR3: CASNGPGGLFF
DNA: TGTGCCAGCAATGGGCCTGGGGGGCTGTTTTTT

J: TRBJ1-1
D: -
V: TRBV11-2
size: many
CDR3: CASSRGGTEAFF
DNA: TGTGCCAGCAGCCGCGGGGGCACTGAAGCTTTCTTT

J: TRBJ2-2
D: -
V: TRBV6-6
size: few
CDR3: CASKGGANTGELFF
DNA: TGTGCCAGCAAAGGGGGAGCGAACACCGGGGAGCTGTTTTTT

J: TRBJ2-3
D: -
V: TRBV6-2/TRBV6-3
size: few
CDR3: CASTDVGLPPDTQYF
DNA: TGTGCCAGCACCGACGTCGGACTACCACCAGATACGCAGTATTTT

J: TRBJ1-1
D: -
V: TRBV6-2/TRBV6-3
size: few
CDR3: CASSYGTLGTEAFF
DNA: TGTGCCAGCAGTTACGGCACTCTGGGCACTGAAGCTTTCTTT

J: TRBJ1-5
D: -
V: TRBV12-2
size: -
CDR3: CASRLPHDSNQPQHF
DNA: TGTGCAAGTCGCTTACCTCACGATAGCAATCAGCCCCAGCATTTT

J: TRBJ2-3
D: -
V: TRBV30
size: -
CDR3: CAWSGRRAGTSTDTQYF
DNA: TGTGCCTGGAGTGGACGCCGGGCAGGGACGAGCACAGATACGCAGTATTTT

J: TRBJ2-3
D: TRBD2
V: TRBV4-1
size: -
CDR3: CASSQARHGLEDDTDTQYF
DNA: TGCGCCAGCAGCCAAGCCCGCCACGGACTAGAGGACGACACAGATACGCAGTATTTT

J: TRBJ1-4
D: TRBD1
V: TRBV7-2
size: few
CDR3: CASSTQDRGNEKLFF
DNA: TGTGCCAGCAGCACGCAGGACAGGGGAAATGAAAAACTGTTTTTT

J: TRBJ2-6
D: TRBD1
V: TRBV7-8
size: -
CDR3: CASEPGTGTSGANVLTF
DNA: TGTGCCAGCGAGCCCGGGACAGGAACCTCTGGGGCCAACGTCCTGACTTTC

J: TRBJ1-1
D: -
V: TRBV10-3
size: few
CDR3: CAIRSGEESEAFF
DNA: TGTGCCATCAGGTCCGGGGAAGAATCAGAAGCTTTCTTT

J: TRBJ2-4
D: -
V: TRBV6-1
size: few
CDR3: CASRKGYIQYF
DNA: TGTGCCAGCAGAAAGGGTTACATTCAGTACTTC

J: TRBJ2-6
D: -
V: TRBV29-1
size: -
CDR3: CSVETGGLSGANVLTF
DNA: TGCAGCGTTGAAACGGGGGGCCTCTCTGGGGCCAACGTCCTGACTTTC

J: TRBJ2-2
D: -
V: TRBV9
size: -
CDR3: CASSLKKRGVDTGELFF
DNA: TGTGCCAGCAGCTTAAAGAAAAGGGGGGTAGACACCGGGGAGCTGTTTTTT

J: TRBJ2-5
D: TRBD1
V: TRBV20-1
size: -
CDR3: CSAVHPGQGVTQYF
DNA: TGCAGTGCTGTCCATCCGGGACAGGGTGTGACCCAGTACTTC

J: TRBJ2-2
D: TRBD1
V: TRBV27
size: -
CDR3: CASSRGQNIPGELFF
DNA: TGTGCCAGCAGCCGGGGACAGAACATTCCCGGGGAGCTGTTTTTT

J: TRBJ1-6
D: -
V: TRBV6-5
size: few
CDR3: CASSYDGGAYNSPLHF
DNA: TGTGCCAGCAGTTATGACGGGGGCGCCTATAATTCACCCCTCCACTTT

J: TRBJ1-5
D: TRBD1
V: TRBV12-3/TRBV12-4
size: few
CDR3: CASSFRQGDGQPQHF
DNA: TGTGCCAGCAGTTTCAGACAGGGGGACGGTCAGCCCCAGCATTTT

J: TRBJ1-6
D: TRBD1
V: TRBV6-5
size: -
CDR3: CASSRQGGSSYNSPLHF
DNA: TGTGCCAGCAGTCGACAGGGAGGAAGCTCCTATAATTCACCCCTCCACTTT

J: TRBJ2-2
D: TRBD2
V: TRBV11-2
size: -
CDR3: CASSSRSSGGTGELFF
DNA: TGTGCCAGCAGCTCCCGCTCTAGCGGTGGCACCGGGGAGCTGTTTTTT

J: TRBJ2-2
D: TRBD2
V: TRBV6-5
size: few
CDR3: CASSYPAGGPRTGELFF
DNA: TGTGCCAGCAGTTACCCAGCGGGGGGGCCTAGAACCGGGGAGCTGTTTTTT

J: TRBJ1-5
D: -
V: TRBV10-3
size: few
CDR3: CATTGGGTQPQHF
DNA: TGTGCCACGACGGGGGGAGGGACTCAGCCCCAGCATTTT

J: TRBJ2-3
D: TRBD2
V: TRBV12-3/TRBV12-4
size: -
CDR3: CASRAGLALGDTQYF
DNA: TGTGCCAGCAGGGCTGGACTAGCCCTTGGGGATACGCAGTATTTT

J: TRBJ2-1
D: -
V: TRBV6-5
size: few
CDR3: CASSLWTSGGEQFF
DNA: TGTGCCAGCAGTTTATGGACTTCCGGAGGTGAGCAGTTCTTC

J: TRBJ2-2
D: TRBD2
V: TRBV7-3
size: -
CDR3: CASRPGGNTGELFF
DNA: TGTGCCAGCAGACCGGGGGGGAACACCGGGGAGCTGTTTTTT

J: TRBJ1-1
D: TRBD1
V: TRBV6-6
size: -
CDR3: CASSYGGGGMNTEAFF
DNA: TGTGCCAGCAGTTACGGAGGGGGCGGGATGAACACTGAAGCTTTCTTT

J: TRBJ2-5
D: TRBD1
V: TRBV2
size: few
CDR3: CASREDREWETQYF
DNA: TGTGCCAGCAGAGAGGACAGGGAATGGGAGACCCAGTACTTC

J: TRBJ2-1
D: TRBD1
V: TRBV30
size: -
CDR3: CAWTGTGLYNEQFF
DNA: TGTGCCTGGACCGGGACAGGACTATACAATGAGCAGTTCTTC

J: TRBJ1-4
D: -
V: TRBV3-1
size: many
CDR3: CASSQVHKEKLFF
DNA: TGTGCCAGCAGCCAAGTCCATAAGGAAAAACTGTTTTTT

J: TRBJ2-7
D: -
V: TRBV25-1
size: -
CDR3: CASSPRGQGPHEQYF
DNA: TGTGCCAGCTCCCCGAGGGGCCAGGGACCCCACGAGCAGTACTTC

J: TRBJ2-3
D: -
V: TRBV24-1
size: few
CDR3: CATSEHSTDTQYF
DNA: TGTGCCACCAGTGAGCACTCCACAGATACGCAGTATTTT

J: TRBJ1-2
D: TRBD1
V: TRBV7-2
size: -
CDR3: CASSLETGTAFYGYTF
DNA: TGTGCCAGCAGCTTGGAGACAGGGACAGCTTTCTATGGCTACACCTTC

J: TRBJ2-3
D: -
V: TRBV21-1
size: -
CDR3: CASRTEGGQGIDTQYF
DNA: TGTGCCAGCAGGACAGAAGGAGGACAGGGAATAGATACGCAGTATTTT

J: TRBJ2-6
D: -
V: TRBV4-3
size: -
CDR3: CASSQESSGANVLTF
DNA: TGCGCCAGCAGCCAAGAGAGCTCTGGGGCCAACGTCCTGACTTTC

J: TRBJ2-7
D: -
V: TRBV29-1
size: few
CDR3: CSVERRTAFSEQYF
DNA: TGCAGCGTTGAAAGGCGGACAGCGTTCTCCGAGCAGTACTTC

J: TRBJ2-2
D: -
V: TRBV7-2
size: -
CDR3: CASSLTGTLTGELFF
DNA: TGTGCCAGCAGCCTTACCGGGACTCTCACCGGGGAGCTGTTTTTT

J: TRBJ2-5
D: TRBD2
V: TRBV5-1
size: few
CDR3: CASSWSSSGGETQYF
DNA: TGCGCCAGCAGCTGGAGCTCTAGCGGGGGAGAGACCCAGTACTTC

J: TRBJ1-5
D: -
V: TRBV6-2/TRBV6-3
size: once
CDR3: CASSYRGNNQPQHF
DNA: TGTGCCAGCAGTTACAGGGGGAACAATCAGCCCCAGCATTTT

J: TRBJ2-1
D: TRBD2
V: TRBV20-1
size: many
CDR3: CSAQREYNEQFF
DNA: TGCAGTGCCCAGCGGGAATACAATGAGCAGTTCTTC

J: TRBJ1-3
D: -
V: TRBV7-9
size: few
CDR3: CASSARTAGNTIYF
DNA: TGTGCCAGCAGCGCGAGGACGGCTGGAAACACCATATATTTT

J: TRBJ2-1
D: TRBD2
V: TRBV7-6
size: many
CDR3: CASSLHRLAGINEQFF
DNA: TGTGCCAGCAGCTTGCACCGACTAGCGGGGATTAATGAGCAGTTCTTC

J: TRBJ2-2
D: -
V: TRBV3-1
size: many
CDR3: CASSQAITVTANTGELFF
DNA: TGTGCCAGCAGCCAAGCGATTACGGTGACCGCGAACACCGGGGAGCTGTTTTTT

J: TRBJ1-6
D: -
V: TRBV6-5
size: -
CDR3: CASSLSGPGPSSYNSPLHF
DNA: TGTGCCAGCAGTCTCTCGGGTCCGGGGCCGAGCTCCTATAATTCACCCCTCCACTTT

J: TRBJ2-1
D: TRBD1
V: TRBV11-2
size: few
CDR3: CASSRGTGGINEQFF
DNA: TGTGCCAGCAGCCGCGGGACAGGGGGTATCAATGAGCAGTTCTTC